This section outlines one T cell receptor (beta chain) sequence together with its context. Its antigen target is currently unknown. No clone much larger than this one lies a single base away; base qualities are absent. This entry belongs to a study of blood T cell repertoires in COVID-19 (dated by TCRdb to about 2020). Some background on the complete study: Collaborator samples came from the United States, Italy and Spain and covered acute and convalescent phases of COVID-19. A de-identified subject ID, COVID-19 status, age in years and sex were almost always included in the sample metadata. The dataset comprised deeply sampled blood TCRbeta repertoires from subjects exposed to, actively infected with, or recovered from COVID-19. Samples came from the ongoing ImmuneRACE study (first 160 participants) plus 1,254 subjects from 6 global collaborators. Where available, HLA class I and class II types were taken from metadata supplied by the sample provider and were not determined by assay-based typing. The repertoires were released in a freely available public database intended as a resource for research on the immune response to SARS-CoV-2. The prospective study material was composed of cDNA or gDNA derived from T cells, B-cell-depleted T cells, or PBMCs.

General study outcomes and caveats: How much clinical and demographic metadata was included differed by source and by participant, and the metadata was provided uncurated.

The immunoSEQ Assay, a bias-controlled multiplex PCR, was used to amplify TCRbeta CDR3 regions from genomic DNA. The study's processing was this. The number of nucleated cells in each sample was estimated by amplification of reference gene primers within the assay. Sequence reads were collapsed and filtered to measure the absolute abundance of every unique TCRbeta CDR3 rearrangement. Productive Simpson clonality was computed per sample as the square root of Simpson's diversity index over productive rearrangements. Here the immuneACCESS table is served through TCRdb, limited to in-frame sequences with V and J called. Missing clones are a known gap in these copies; in checked studies unresolved V genes cover under half, and the rest lacks a known reason. Clone size and the V and J calls come from that table; the DNA yielded D and trimming. Within this sample are around 250,000 clones, with 85% to 90% of them counted one time only. The ten largest clones add up to around 7.3% of the sample.

The collaborating institutions used their own protocols to collect whole blood in K2EDTA tubes. For TCRbeta analysis, collaborators shipped samples in one of three forms: frozen whole blood, isolated PBMCs, or DNA extracted from either of those sample types. The germline V gene encodes CDR1 SGHNT and CDR2 YYREEE (reference sequence). V loses 4 bases of germline sequence and J loses 4 bases, and the interval between the two ends is 11 bases. Taken from cysteine to phenylalanine, the CDR3 has 13 residues. Here the CDR3 DNA is all that survives: 39 bases in frame from base 1. The rearrangement joined TRBV5-4 to TRBJ1-2, with the D gene call left open. The TCR comes from a woman between 65 and 79 years old with active or convalescent COVID-19. The sequenced sample consisted of peripheral blood. The CDR3 has the sequence CASSQSASYGYTF. The nucleotides are TGTGCCAGCAGCCAGTCAGCGTCCTATGGCTACACCTTC.